This T cell receptor beta chain was observed in a study of T cell changes during pregnancy in multiple sclerosis. The method was immunoSEQ multiplex PCR; TCRdb's version includes in-frame clones alone and lacks a portion of them. The repertoire holds about 51,000 clones, with approximately 94% as singletons. The germline V gene encodes CDR1 SGHNT and CDR2 YYREEE (reference sequence). Unmatched junction bases numbered 5, after V lost 4 bases and J lost 1 base. This CDR3 has 15 residues. The chain links TRBV5-4 to TRBJ2-3; 8 bases map to TRBD1. Source: CD4+ T cells from peripheral blood mononuclear cells, taken in the second trimester of pregnancy. The receptor was isolated from a female donor with multiple sclerosis, enrolled in a pregnancy study. The CDR3, as DNA: TGTGCCAGCAGCCTCGCACAGGGGGGCACAGATACGCAGTATTTT. Its translation: CASSLAQGGTDTQYF.